This TCR beta chain was identified in a study of CD8+ T cells in alopecia areata. Study-wide context: Twice a day, 5 to 10 mg of oral tofacitinib was administered to treated patients.

Sorted out of PBMCs were CD4+ T cells and CD8+ T cells. Note on this clone: Its cognate antigen is unknown.

Findings of the study overall: Affected scalp, especially in alopecia totalis/universalis, had a higher clonality than normal scalp did. Normal skin's resident alphabeta T cells are sequenced alongside lesional scalp T cells.

Sequencing used cDNA as its template, made by extracting RNA and reverse transcribing it. Sequencing was performed with immunoSEQ multiplex PCR; in TCRdb, only in-frame clones are kept and a portion is missing. The sample records 140,000 to 150,000 clones, approximately 50% being singletons. The sequencing used CD4+ T cells sorted from blood, collected at week 0. The source of this sequence is a human donor with alopecia areata.

The CDR3 DNA follows: TGTGCCAGCAGCTTACACCCGCCGCCATTCAATAATGAGCAGTTCTTC. It encodes CASSLHPPPFNNEQFF. The chain uses TRBV5-4 and TRBJ2-1; the D is unclear. Germline values: CDR1 SGHNT, CDR2 YYREEE (reference sequence). The ends were cut back, 2 bases at V and 7 bases at J, with 19 bases in the middle. This CDR3 has 16 residues.